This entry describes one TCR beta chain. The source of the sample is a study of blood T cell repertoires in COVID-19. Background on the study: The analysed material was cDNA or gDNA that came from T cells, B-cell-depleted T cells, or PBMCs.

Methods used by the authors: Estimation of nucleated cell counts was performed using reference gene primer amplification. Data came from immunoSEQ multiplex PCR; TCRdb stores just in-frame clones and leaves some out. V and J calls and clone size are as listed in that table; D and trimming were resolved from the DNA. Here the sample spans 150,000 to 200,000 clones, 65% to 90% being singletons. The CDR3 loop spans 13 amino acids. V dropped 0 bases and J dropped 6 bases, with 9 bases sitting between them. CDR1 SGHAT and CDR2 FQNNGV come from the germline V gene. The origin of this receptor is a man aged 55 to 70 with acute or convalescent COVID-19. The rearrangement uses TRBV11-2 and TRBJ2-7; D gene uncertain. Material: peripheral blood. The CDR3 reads CASSLDLGPEQYF. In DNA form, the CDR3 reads TGTGCCAGCAGCTTAGACCTTGGGCCCGAGCAGTACTTC.